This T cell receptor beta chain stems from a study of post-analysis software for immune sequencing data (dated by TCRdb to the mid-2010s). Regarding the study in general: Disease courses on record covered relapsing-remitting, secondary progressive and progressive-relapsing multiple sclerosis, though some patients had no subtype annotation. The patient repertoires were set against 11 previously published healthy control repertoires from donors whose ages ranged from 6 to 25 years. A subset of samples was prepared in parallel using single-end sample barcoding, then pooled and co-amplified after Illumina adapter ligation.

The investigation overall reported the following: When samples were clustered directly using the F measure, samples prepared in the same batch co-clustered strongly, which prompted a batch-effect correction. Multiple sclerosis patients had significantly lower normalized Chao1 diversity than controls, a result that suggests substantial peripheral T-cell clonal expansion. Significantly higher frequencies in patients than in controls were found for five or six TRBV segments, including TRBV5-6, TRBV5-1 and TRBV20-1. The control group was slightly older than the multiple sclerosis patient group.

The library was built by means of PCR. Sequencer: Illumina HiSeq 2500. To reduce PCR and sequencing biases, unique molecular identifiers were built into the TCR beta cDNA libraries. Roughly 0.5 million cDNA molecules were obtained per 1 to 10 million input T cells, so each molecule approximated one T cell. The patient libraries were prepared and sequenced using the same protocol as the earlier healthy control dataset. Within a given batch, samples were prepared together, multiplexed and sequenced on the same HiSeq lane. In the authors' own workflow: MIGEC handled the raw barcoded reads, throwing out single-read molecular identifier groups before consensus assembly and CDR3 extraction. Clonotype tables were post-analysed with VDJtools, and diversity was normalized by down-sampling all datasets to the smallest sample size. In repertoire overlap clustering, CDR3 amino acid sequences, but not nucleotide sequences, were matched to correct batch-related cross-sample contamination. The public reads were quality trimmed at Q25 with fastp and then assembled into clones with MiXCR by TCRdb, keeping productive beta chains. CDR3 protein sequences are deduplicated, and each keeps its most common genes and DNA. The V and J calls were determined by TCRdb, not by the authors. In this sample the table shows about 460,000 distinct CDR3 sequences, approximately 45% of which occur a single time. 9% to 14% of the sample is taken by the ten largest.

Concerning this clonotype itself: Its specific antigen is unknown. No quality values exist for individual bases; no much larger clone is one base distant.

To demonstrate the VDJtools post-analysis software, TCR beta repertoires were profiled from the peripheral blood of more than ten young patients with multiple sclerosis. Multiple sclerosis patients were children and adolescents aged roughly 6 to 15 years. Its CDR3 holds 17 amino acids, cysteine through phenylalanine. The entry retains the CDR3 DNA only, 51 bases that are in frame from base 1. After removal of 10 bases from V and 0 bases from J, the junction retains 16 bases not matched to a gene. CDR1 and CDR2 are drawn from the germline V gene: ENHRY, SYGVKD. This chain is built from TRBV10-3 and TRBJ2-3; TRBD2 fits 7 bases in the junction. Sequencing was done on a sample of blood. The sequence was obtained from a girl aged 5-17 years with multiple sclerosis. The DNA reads TGTGCCACCACCTCGAGGGCGGGAGAGGGGAGCACAGATACGCAGTATTTT. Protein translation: CATTSRAGEGSTDTQYF.